This TCR beta chain was obtained from a study of T cell responses to AZD1222 COVID-19 vaccine (dated by TCRdb to the early 2020s). Some background on the complete study: AZD1222 recipients given second doses at about 4 weeks or at about 12 weeks were pooled, since spike-specific TCR depth and breadth were not found to differ between the two schedules. A total of about 250 trial participants underwent TCR sequencing, of whom 207 had received two doses of AZD1222 and roughly 26 had received two doses of the MenACWY control vaccine. Trial participants were enrolled by age into 18-55, 56-69 and 70-plus year subgroups, with approximately 160, 26 and 62 TCR-sequenced participants respectively. The full study reports these points: The 56-69-year group was small, and its depth increase did not reach significance, likely because of low power. After two AZD1222 doses, spike-specific TCR breadth and depth were significantly higher than at day 0 and than in MenACWY recipients. Participants were mostly white British, with more females than males. The authors suggested clonal diversity may have been underestimated. Conclusions about previously exposed vaccinees were limited because only six AZD1222 recipients were SARS-CoV-2 seropositive at baseline. Vaccine-associated CD4 TCRs spanned the whole spike protein, with dominant responses in regions 160-218 and 743-854. Because no day 14 peak-response samples were available, the repertoires could be characterized only after the peak T cell response. Epitopes outside the regions mutated in the B.1.351 and B.1.1.7 variants were reportedly recognized by nearly half of the unique spike-specific TCRs.

V is shortened by 3 bases, J by 13 bases, and the region joining them spans 16 bases. The CDR3, cysteine through phenylalanine, is 14 amino acids long. The CDR3 DNA has 42 bases and is translated from base 1. The CDR1 and CDR2 encoded by the germline V gene (reference sequence) are LNHDA and SQIVND. The CDR3 regions of human TCRbeta chains were subjected to immunosequencing. Turning to the authors' computational methods: Repertoire TCRs were checked for matches against a reference library of SARS-CoV-2-specific TCRs that had been generated using the MIRA antigen-specificity platform. Breadth meant the fraction of unique TCRs that were SARS-CoV-2-associated, whereas depth meant the fraction of total T cells that were SARS-CoV-2-associated. Using the MIRA data, each spike-specific TCR was mapped to the spike region that the TCR reacts to and placed in a CD4 or CD8 class. Log10-transformed breadth and depth values were compared by one-way ANOVA with Sidak's multiple comparisons tests. Not all clones reach the TCRdb copy of this immuneACCESS table, which keeps in-frame sequences only. Checked studies attribute under half of the gap to unresolved V genes and leave the rest unexplained. V and J calls and clone size are copied from that table; D and trimming were computed from the DNA. The sample table holds 90,000 to 150,000 clones, of which less than 95% were seen once. The ten largest clones capture 5% to 6.5% of the sample.

The sample's time point label, in plain terms: baseline before first vaccination. The vaccinee samples were drawn from two UK trials, COV001 and COV002, one of which was a single-blind randomized controlled phase 2/3 trial testing AZD1222 (ChAdOx1 nCoV-19) in healthy adults. Trial participant PBMC samples were collected at day 0 and day 28 after the second dose for TCRbeta chain sequencing. Note on this clone: Its antigen has not been determined. No base qualities exist here, and no much larger clone lies one base off it.

The sequencing used peripheral blood, collected on day 0 of AZD1222 vaccination. This sequence uses TRBV19 and TRBJ1-6; the D gene identity is not certain. The TCR was taken from an adult in good health. The bases read TGTGCCAGTAGTATCGGAGTTGGGGATATTCCCCTCCACTTT. Protein translation: CASSIGVGDIPLHF. The full variable domain, completed from the reference TRBV19 and TRBJ1-6 proteins outside the CDR3, reads DGGITQSPKYLFRKEGQNVTLSCEQNLNHDAMYWYRQDPGQGLRLIYYSQIVNDFQKGDIAEGYSVSREKKESFPLTVTSAQKNPTAFYLCASSIGVGDIPLHFGNGTRLTVT.